This T cell receptor (beta chain) was retrieved from a study of PD-1 blockade in classical Hodgkin lymphoma. Study-level background: Patients got intravenous nivolumab 3 mg/kg every 2 weeks.

Some clones are missing from TCRdb's copy, which holds only in-frame ones; the method was immunoSEQ multiplex PCR. The sample lists fewer than 20,000 clones, around 85% occurring once. The CDR3 contains 15 residues. V lost 6 bases and J lost 4; bases outside the gene matches: 8. The germline V gene encodes CDR1 MNHNS and CDR2 SASEGT. Relapse was seen in all patients after autologous stem cell transplantation, and brentuximab vedotin exposure was variable. Study-wide results and caveats: A significant rise in TCR diversity was seen by C4D1 for CD4+ cells but not for CD8+ cells. Relapsed/refractory patients reportedly had lower baseline diversity than newly diagnosed patients.

Concerning this clone: Antigen: not known.

The rearrangement uses TRBV6-1 and TRBJ2-1; 8 nucleotides align to TRBD1. This material consisted of peripheral blood mononuclear cells (PBMCs), taken at baseline. The source is a human donor with classical Hodgkin lymphoma. CDR3 sequence reads: CASRARGQTYNEQFF. CDR3 DNA: TGTGCCAGCAGGGCCAGGGGGCAGACTTACAATGAGCAGTTCTTC.